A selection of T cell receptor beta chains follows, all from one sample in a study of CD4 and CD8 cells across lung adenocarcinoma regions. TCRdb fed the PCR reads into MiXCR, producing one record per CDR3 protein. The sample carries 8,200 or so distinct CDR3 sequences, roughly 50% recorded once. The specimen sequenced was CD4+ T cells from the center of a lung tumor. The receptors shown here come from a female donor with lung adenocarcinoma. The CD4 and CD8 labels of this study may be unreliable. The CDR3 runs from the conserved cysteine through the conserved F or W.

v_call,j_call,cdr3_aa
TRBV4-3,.,CASSPVLKDEQYF
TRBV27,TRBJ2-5,CASSPRDRGKQETQYF
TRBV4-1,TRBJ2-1,CASSQESSYNEQFF
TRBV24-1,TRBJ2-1,CATSDRGRAINEQFF
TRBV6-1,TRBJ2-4,CARGLGGKNTQYF
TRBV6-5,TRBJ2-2,CASSYGALAAGELFF
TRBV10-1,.,CARGNSRTDTQYF
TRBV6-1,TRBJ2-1,CASSPPKYEQFF
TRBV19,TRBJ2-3,CASSIRGTDTQYF
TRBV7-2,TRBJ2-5,CASSYNGGAASWEQYF
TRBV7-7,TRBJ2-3,CASSPTGALTDTQYF
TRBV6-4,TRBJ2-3,CASSGQGGTDTQYF
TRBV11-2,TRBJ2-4,CASSLAGTDMQYF
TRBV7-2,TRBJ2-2,CASSLVAGTNTGELFF
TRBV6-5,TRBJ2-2,CASSLRTGTNTGELFF
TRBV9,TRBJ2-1,CASSDRDRGLDEQFF
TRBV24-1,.,CATSDRGVRETQFF
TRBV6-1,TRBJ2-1,CASSGGNEQFF
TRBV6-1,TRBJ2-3,CASSVSGLCATDMQYF
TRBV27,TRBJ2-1,CASSFSGTIYNEQFF
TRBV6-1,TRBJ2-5,CASRPAGALETQYF
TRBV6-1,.,CASQLADHDEQYF
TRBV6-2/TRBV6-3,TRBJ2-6,CASRGNGANVLTF
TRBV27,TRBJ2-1,CASSLSGSSSYNEQFF
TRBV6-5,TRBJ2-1,CASSYWRRPYNEQFF
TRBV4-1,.,CASSRDRGPYEQYF
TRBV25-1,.,CASRHGGSTETLFF
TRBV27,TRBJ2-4,CARTNGGGEGDTQYF
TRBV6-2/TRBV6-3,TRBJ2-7,CASSYLILAGGPEQYF
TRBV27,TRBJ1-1,CASSYSGVTEAFF
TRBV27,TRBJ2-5,CASANGGRDRDTQYF
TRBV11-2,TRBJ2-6,CASSPIDRAGANVLTF
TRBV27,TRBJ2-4,CASSSRLAGGKNIQYF
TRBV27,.,CASSPFLEAYEQYF